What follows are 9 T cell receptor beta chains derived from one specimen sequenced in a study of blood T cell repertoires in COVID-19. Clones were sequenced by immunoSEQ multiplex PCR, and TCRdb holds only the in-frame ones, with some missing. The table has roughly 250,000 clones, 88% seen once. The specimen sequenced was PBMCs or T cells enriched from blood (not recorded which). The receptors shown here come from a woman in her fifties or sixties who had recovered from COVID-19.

CDR3 DNA sequence: TGCGCCAGCAGCTTTGGAGGGGCCGGCACTGAAGCTTTCTTT. It encodes CASSFGGAGTEAFF. V gene TRBV5-1 combines with J gene TRBJ1-1, with D possibly TRBD1 on 5 matching bases. Per the germline V gene, CDR1 is SGHRS and CDR2 is YFSETQ. This CDR3 contains 14 residues. Trimming pared 2 bases from V and 4 bases from J, leaving 12 bases between.

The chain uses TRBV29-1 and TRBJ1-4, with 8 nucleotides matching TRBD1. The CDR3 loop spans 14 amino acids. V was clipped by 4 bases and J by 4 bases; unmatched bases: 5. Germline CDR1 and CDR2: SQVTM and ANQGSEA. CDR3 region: CSVGDRGYNEKLFF. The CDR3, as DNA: TGCAGCGTTGGAGACAGGGGCTATAATGAAAAACTGTTTTTT.

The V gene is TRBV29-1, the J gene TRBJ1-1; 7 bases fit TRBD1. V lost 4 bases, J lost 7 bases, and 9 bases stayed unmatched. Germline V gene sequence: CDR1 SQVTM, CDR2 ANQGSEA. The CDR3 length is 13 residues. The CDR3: CSVAGQVGGEAFF. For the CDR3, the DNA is TGCAGCGTTGCAGGACAGGTAGGCGGTGAAGCTTTCTTT.

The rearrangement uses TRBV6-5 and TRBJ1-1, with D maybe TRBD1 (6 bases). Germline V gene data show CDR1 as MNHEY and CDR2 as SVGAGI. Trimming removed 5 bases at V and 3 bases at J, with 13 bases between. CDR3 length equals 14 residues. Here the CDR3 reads CASSPRQVHTEAFF. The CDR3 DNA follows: TGTGCCAGCAGTCCCCGACAGGTGCACACTGAAGCTTTCTTT.

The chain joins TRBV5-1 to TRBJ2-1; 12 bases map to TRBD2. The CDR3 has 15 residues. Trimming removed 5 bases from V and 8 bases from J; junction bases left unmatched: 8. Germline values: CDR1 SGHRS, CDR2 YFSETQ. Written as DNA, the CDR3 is TGCGCCAGCAGTCAGGGACTAGCGGGTCTCTATGAGCAGTTCTTC. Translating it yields CASSQGLAGLYEQFF. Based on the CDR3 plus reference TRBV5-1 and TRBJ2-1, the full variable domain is KAGVTQTPRYLIKTRGQQVTLSCSPISGHRSVSWYQQTPGQGLQFLFEYFSETQRNKGNFPGRFSGRQFSNSRSEMNVSTLELGDSALYLCASSQGLAGLYEQFFGPGTRLTVL.

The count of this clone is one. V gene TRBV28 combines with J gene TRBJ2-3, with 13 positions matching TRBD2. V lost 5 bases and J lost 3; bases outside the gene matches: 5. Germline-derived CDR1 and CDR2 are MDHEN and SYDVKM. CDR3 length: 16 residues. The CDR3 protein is CASSPGTSGETDTQYF. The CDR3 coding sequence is TGTGCCAGCAGTCCAGGGACTAGCGGGGAAACAGATACGCAGTATTTT.

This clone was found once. The CDR3 region is CASSLRASGLGYNEQFF. The CDR3 DNA reads as TGCGCCAGCAGCTTGAGGGCTAGCGGGTTAGGGTATAATGAGCAGTTCTTC. J is TRBJ2-1 and V is TRBV5-1; 8 nucleotides line up with TRBD2. This CDR3 is 17 amino acids long. In germline, CDR1 is SGHRS, CDR2 YFSETQ. J lost 7 bases, V lost 1 base, and 13 bases had no gene match.

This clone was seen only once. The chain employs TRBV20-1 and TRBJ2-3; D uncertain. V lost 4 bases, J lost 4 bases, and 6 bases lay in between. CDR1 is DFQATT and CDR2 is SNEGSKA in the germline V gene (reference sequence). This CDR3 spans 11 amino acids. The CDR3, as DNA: TGCAGTGCTACCAGTTCAGATACGCAGTATTTT. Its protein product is CSATSSDTQYF.

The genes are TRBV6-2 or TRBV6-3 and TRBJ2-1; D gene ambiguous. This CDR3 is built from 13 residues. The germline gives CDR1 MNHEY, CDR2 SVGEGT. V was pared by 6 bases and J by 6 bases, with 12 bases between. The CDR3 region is CASSLGSFNEQFF. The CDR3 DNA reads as TGTGCCAGCAGCCTCGGGTCTTTCAATGAGCAGTTCTTC.